Listed here are 6 T cell receptor beta chains from one sample, sequenced in a study of response to subunit inactivated influenza vaccine (dated by TCRdb to the late 2010s). Library prep was done by RT-PCR. Sequenced using an Illumina HiSeq 2500. TCRdb reprocessed the public reads (quality trimming at Q25 with fastp, clone calling with MiXCR) and kept in-frame beta chains. Rows merge per CDR3 protein into single entries with the most common DNA and genes. This sample has 600,000 to 700,000 distinct CDR3 sequences in its table, and 11% to 15% of those were observed once. The ten largest account for 6.5% to 8% of the sample. The source was PBMCs from blood, collected around 14 days before vaccination. Source of these receptors: a man aged 45-60 years who received an inactivated influenza vaccine. Donor details come from another sample of the same person, matched by shared clones.

This clonotype has only a few counts. The CDR3 nucleotides read TGTGCCAGCAGCGTGACCCTGACAGGGGACTACGAGCAGTACTTC. Protein sequence: CASSVTLTGDYEQYF. The rearrangement links TRBV9 to TRBJ2-7; 8 bases are a match to TRBD1. V dropped 2 bases and J dropped 3; count of bases not matched to a gene: 7. From germline, CDR1 is SGDLS and CDR2 YYNGEE. This CDR3 comprises 15 residues.

A word on this clonotype: A read error may produce the germline difference seen at one junction end. The chain carries TRBV20-1 and TRBJ2-5; TRBD1 matches 9 bases. This CDR3 is 15 amino acids long. CDR1 DFQATT and CDR2 SNEGSKA come from the germline V gene (reference sequence). CDR3 region: CSTSYGTGRQETQYF. CDR3 bases: TGCAGTACTAGTTACGGGACAGGGCGCCAAGAGACCCAGTACTTC.

This clonotype was seen at least ten times. The chain has TRBV10-3 and TRBJ2-1; TRBD2 matches 7 bases. V lost 3 bases, J lost 0 bases, and 8 bases stayed unmatched. Germline-derived CDR1 and CDR2 are ENHRY and SYGVKD. The CDR3 contains 17 residues. CDR3 coding DNA: TGTGCCATCAGTGATATTCCGGGCGGGAGCTCCTACAATGAGCAGTTCTTC. Translated, it gives CAISDIPGGSSYNEQFF.

The sample holds a few counts of this clonotype. The rearrangement uses TRBV29-1 and TRBJ2-5; D uncertain. V lost 1 base and J lost 4, with 10 bases in between. The CDR3 length is 13 residues. Germline V gene data show CDR1 as SQVTM and CDR2 as ANQGSEA. CDR3 loop: CSVEGRRSETQYF. As DNA, the CDR3 is TGCAGCGTTGAAGGACGGCGATCAGAGACCCAGTACTTC.

Concerning this clonotype itself: A junction boundary mismatches the germline segment, possibly from a read error. The chain joins TRBV20-1 to TRBJ2-2; 10 bases match TRBD1. The CDR3 has 19 residues. In germline, CDR1 is DFQATT, CDR2 SNEGSKA (reference sequence). CDR3 sequence (DNA): TGCAGTGCTAGAGACCGGGACAGGGGATTAGTTCAAGGCACCGGGGAGCTGCTTTTT. Its protein product is CSARDRDRGLVQGTGELLF.

The V call is TRBV7-9, the J call TRBJ2-5; maybe TRBD1 (5 bases). Germline values: CDR1 SEHNR, CDR2 FQNEAQ (reference sequence). Trimming stripped 3 bases from V and 2 bases from J, with 16 bases between. This CDR3 region has 16 residues. The CDR3 loop is CASSLRLTVKQETQYF. The DNA for the CDR3 is TGTGCCAGCAGCTTGCGATTGACAGTCAAACAAGAGACCCAGTACTTC.